The 22 T cell receptor beta chains reported below all come from one sample, sequenced in a study of long-term antiretroviral therapy in people with HIV. An immunoSEQ assay, version v3.0, was performed at survey level. Clones were read by immunoSEQ multiplex PCR, and TCRdb kept only the in-frame ones, dropping some. This sample carries some 25,000 clones, approximately 86% of them seen once, and the ten largest clones take approximately 16%. The sample consisted of unsorted PBMCs, taken 1.2 years after starting antiretroviral therapy. Receptors were obtained from a middle-aged man with HIV.

The rearrangement uses TRBV4-1 and TRBJ2-1, with D possibly TRBD1 on 6 matching bases. V was shortened by 0 bases and J by 4 bases, with 16 bases between the two germline ends. Germline lookup yields CDR1 MGHRA and CDR2 YSYEKL. The CDR3 contains 17 residues. The CDR3 DNA follows: TGCGCCAGCAGCCAAGAGAGTGCCGACAGGTCATACAATGAGCAGTTCTTC. Protein: CASSQESADRSYNEQFF.

The gene calls are TRBV7-9 and TRBJ2-3; D is perhaps TRBD1 or TRBD2 (6 bases each). The length of the CDR3 is 15 residues. Trimming stripped 5 bases from V and 6 bases from J, with 18 bases between. Germline V gene lookup returns CDR1 SEHNR and CDR2 FQNEAQ (reference sequence). The CDR3 DNA follows: TGTGCCAGCAGCCTCCCATCCGGGGGCAGCGATACGCAGTATTTT. The encoded protein is CASSLPSGGSDTQYF.

The chain uses TRBV28 and TRBJ1-4; a possible D gene is TRBD1 (5 bases). The V end lost 6 bases, the J end lost 6 bases, and 17 bases lay between the germline ends. The CDR3 covers 15 residues. Germline CDR1 and CDR2: MDHEN and SYDVKM. CDR3 DNA: TGTGCCAGCAGCGACAGAACATCCCATGATGAAAAACTGTTTTTT. Protein product: CASSDRTSHDEKLFF.

V and J are TRBV9 and TRBJ2-3, with D tentatively TRBD1 or TRBD2 (5 bases each). CDR1 SGDLS and CDR2 YYNGEE come from the germline V gene. Trimming left V 4 bases short and J 0 bases short, with 12 bases between. This CDR3 contains 15 residues. The CDR3 region is CASSPGRASTDTQYF. The CDR3 DNA follows: TGTGCCAGCAGCCCGGGACGAGCGAGCACAGATACGCAGTATTTT. The full variable domain, in which reference TRBV9 and TRBJ2-3 provide the parts outside the CDR3, is DSGVTQTPKHLITATGQRVTLRCSPRSGDLSVYWYQQSLDQGLQFLIQYYNGEERAKGNILERFSAQQFPDLHSELNLSSLELGDSALYFCASSPGRASTDTQYFGPGTRLTVL.

V usage is TRBV28 and J usage is TRBJ1-6; 8 nucleotides line up with TRBD1. Per the germline V gene, CDR1 is MDHEN and CDR2 is SYDVKM. The ends lost 11 bases at V and 10 bases at J; junction bases unmatched: 7. The CDR3 is made up of 12 amino acids. The CDR3 loop is CAHSGGRSPLHF. The CDR3 bases are TGTGCCCACTCAGGGGGCCGCTCACCCCTCCACTTT.

The rearrangement joins TRBV6-1 to TRBJ1-3, with D perhaps matching TRBD1 (5 bases). Trimming left V 8 bases short and J 3 bases short, with 11 bases between. Germline V gene sequence: CDR1 MNHNS, CDR2 SASEGT. CDR3 length: 13 amino acids. CDR3 sequence (DNA): TGTGCCAGCCTGGACATATATGGAAACACCATATATTTT. Translating gives CASLDIYGNTIYF.

V gene TRBV30 combines with J gene TRBJ2-1, with TRBD1 identical over 9 bases. CDR1 GTSNPN and CDR2 SVGIG come from the germline V gene (reference sequence). This CDR3 spans 13 amino acids. V lost 1 base to trimming and J lost 13 bases; unmatched junction nucleotides: 8. CDR3: CAWSASATGGQFF. CDR3 nucleotide sequence: TGTGCCTGGAGTGCTTCCGCCACAGGGGGCCAGTTCTTC.

V and J are TRBV28 and TRBJ2-2; TRBD1 matches at 8 bases. After removal of 3 bases from V and 4 bases from J, the junction contained 4 bases not matched to a gene. CDR1 MDHEN and CDR2 SYDVKM come from the germline V gene. CDR3 length: 15 amino acids. CDR3 coding DNA: TGTGCCAGCAGTTTCCAGGACAGGGCCACCGGGGAGCTGTTTTTT. Its protein product is CASSFQDRATGELFF.

This clone was observed once. The chain recombines TRBV11-1 with TRBJ2-5; 10 positions agree with TRBD2. With 4 bases clipped from V and 4 bases from J, the junction kept 9 bases outside the gene matches. The CDR3 length is 16 residues. CDR1 SGHAT and CDR2 FQDESV come from the germline V gene (reference sequence). The CDR3 loop reads CASSSHSGGVPETQYF. The CDR3 nucleotides are TGTGCCAGCAGCTCACACAGCGGGGGGGTCCCAGAGACCCAGTACTTC.

The chain recombines TRBV2 with TRBJ2-7; D is possibly TRBD2 (6 bases). This CDR3 region has 13 residues. Germline CDR1 and CDR2: SNHLY and FYNNEI. V was pared by 7 bases and J by 6 bases, with 16 bases between. CDR3 coding DNA: TGTGCCAGCATAGCGGACTACACTCTCGAGCAGTACTTC. It yields the protein CASIADYTLEQYF. Full variable domain (missing parts from reference TRBV2 and TRBJ2-7): EPEVTQTPSHQVTQMGQEVILRCVPISNHLYFYWYRQILGQKVEFLVSFYNNEISEKSEIFDDQFSVERPDGSNFTLKIRSTKLEDSAMYFCASIADYTLEQYFGPGTRLTVT.

The rearrangement links TRBV19 to TRBJ1-1, with TRBD1 as a possible D gene (6 bases). CDR3 length: 14 residues. The V end lost 6 bases, the J end lost 0 bases, and 11 bases lay between the germline ends. Germline V lookup: CDR1 LNHDA, CDR2 SQIVND (reference sequence). The CDR3 loop reads CASRQGEMNTEAFF. The CDR3 coding sequence is TGTGCCAGTAGACAGGGCGAGATGAACACTGAAGCTTTCTTT.

This chain joins TRBV28 and TRBJ1-2; D is ambiguous. The length of the CDR3 is 15 residues. The V gene lost 4 bases and the J gene lost 4 bases, with 16 bases spanning the gap. Per germline, CDR1 MDHEN and CDR2 SYDVKM. The CDR3 reads CASSSVAEAFYGYTF. The CDR3 nucleotides read TGTGCCAGCAGTTCCGTGGCGGAAGCCTTCTATGGCTACACCTTC.

The rearrangement joins TRBV30 to TRBJ2-7; 12 nucleotides align to TRBD2. The trim removed 2 bases at V and 3 bases at J, leaving 26 bases unmatched. CDR3 size: 22 residues. CDR1 and CDR2 (germline): GTSNPN, SVGIG (reference sequence). Here the CDR3 reads CAWSHRGDLAGGIERRYYEQYF. CDR3 sequence (DNA): TGTGCCTGGAGTCATCGGGGGGATCTAGCGGGGGGGATCGAGCGACGATACTACGAGCAGTACTTC.

The chain is built from TRBV7-8 and TRBJ1-1, with D tentatively TRBD1 (5 bases). The CDR3 consists of 17 residues. Per the germline V gene, CDR1 is SGHVS and CDR2 is FQNEAQ. Trimming cost V 5 bases and J 4 bases, with 23 bases left between them. The CDR3 region has the DNA TGTGCCAGCAGCCCCCGCGGGGGTGGGGGTGTTGGCACTGAAGCTTTCTTT. The encoded protein is CASSPRGGGGVGTEAFF.

The V call is TRBV6-5, the J call TRBJ2-7, with D possibly being TRBD1 or TRBD2 (5 bases each). Germline-derived CDR1 and CDR2 are MNHEY and SVGAGI. V gave up 0 bases and J gave up 8 bases, with 14 bases separating them. This CDR3 is 14 amino acids long. This CDR3 reads CASSYSRTDSKQYF. The CDR3 DNA reads TGTGCCAGCAGTTACTCAAGGACTGACAGCAAGCAGTACTTC.

The chain recombines TRBV6-6 with TRBJ1-5, with D tentatively TRBD1 (5 bases). This CDR3 has 13 residues. V was trimmed by 5 bases and J by 2 bases, leaving 7 bases between them. The V gene's germline CDR1 is MNHNY and CDR2 SVGAGI (reference sequence). The CDR3: CASSQGGNQPQHF. The CDR3 DNA sequence: TGTGCCAGCAGTCAGGGCGGCAATCAGCCCCAGCATTTT.

This clone came up once. The V call is TRBV7-6, the J call TRBJ1-1; possible D gene TRBD1, 5 bases. Trimming shortened V by 3 bases and J by 1 base, and 12 bases separated the two germline ends. The length of the CDR3 is 15 residues. Germline V CDR1 and CDR2: SGHVS, FNYEAQ. In DNA, the CDR3 is TGTGCCAGCAGCTTCGATCTCCAGGGGAACACTGAAGCTTTCTTT. Translated, it gives CASSFDLQGNTEAFF.

CDR3 loop: CASSYSDTFTEAFF. The CDR3 DNA reads TGCGCCAGCAGCTATTCGGACACCTTCACTGAAGCTTTCTTT. V gene TRBV5-1 combines with J gene TRBJ1-1, with D tentatively TRBD1 (5 bases). Germline-derived CDR1 and CDR2 are SGHRS and YFSETQ. The CDR3 length is 14 residues. The V and J ends lost 3 bases and 4 bases respectively, with 13 bases between them.

This chain links TRBV6-5 with TRBJ2-7; D gene unclear. The CDR3 spans 14 residues. Germline V gene data show CDR1 as MNHEY and CDR2 as SVGAGI. V lost 2 bases to trimming and J lost 0 bases, with 8 bases between them. CDR3 loop: CASSYARSSYEQYF. CDR3 nucleotide sequence: TGTGCCAGCAGTTACGCAAGGAGCTCCTACGAGCAGTACTTC.

The genes are TRBV6-5 and TRBJ2-5, with D possibly matching TRBD1 (5 bases). The CDR3 runs to 10 residues. CDR1 is MNHEY and CDR2 is SVGAGI in the germline V gene. The V and J ends lost 8 bases and 5 bases respectively, with 6 bases between them. DNA for the CDR3: TGTGCCAGCGGGGCCGAGACCCAGTACTTC. This sequence encodes CASGAETQYF.

V gene TRBV30 combines with J gene TRBJ1-1, with no clear D. Trimming cost V 4 bases and J 4 bases, with 13 bases left between them. This CDR3 is 13 amino acids long. Germline CDR1 is GTSNPN and CDR2 is SVGIG (reference sequence). CDR3: CAWTTALLTEAFF. In DNA, the CDR3 is TGTGCCTGGACCACGGCTCTCCTCACTGAAGCTTTCTTT.

The genes are TRBV14 and TRBJ2-2, with no clear D. V shed 8 bases and J shed 1 base, with 11 bases lying between them. CDR3 length equals 14 residues. The germline V gene has CDR1 SGHDN and CDR2 FVKESK. This CDR3 reads CASGRVGNTGELFF. The CDR3 DNA is TGTGCCAGCGGAAGAGTGGGGAACACCGGGGAGCTGTTTTTT.